Presented here are 30 T cell receptor beta chains from one specimen sequenced in a study of OX40 agonist ivuxolimab in advanced cancers. TCRdb's copy holds only in-frame clones and misses some; the assay was immunoSEQ multiplex PCR. The top ten clones hold roughly 2.3% of a sample with approximately 77,000 clones, roughly 85% of them seen once. Sequenced material: CD4+ or CD8+ T cells sorted from blood, taken in a trial of the OX40 agonist ivuxolimab. These receptors all come from an adult with an advanced solid tumor such as melanoma, head and neck, liver or kidney cancer.

J is TRBJ2-2 and V is TRBV9; no firm D call. Germline CDR1 reads SGDLS; CDR2 reads YYNGEE. V lost 5 bases and J lost 1, with 9 bases in between. The CDR3 length is 14 residues. This CDR3 reads CASRQLGNTGELFF. As DNA, the CDR3 is TGTGCCAGCAGGCAATTAGGGAACACCGGGGAGCTGTTTTTT.

Note on this clone: The junction departs from the called germline gene at one end, perhaps through a read error. Other DNA sequences from this sample encode an identical CDR3 as well. The gene calls are TRBV20-1 and TRBJ2-7; D not resolved. Germline values: CDR1 DFQATT, CDR2 SNEGSKA (reference sequence). The CDR3 runs 8 residues. Here the CDR3 reads CSAGEQYF. In nucleotides, the CDR3 is TGCAGTGCTGGAGAGCAGTACTTC.

V usage is TRBV19 and J usage is TRBJ1-3, with 11 nucleotides matching TRBD1. This CDR3 contains 15 residues. Per the germline V gene, CDR1 is LNHDA and CDR2 is SQIVND (reference sequence). The J segment lost 3 bases and the V segment lost 7 bases, leaving 5 bases of the junction unmatched. CDR3 sequence reads: CASTPDRGLGNTIYF. DNA of the CDR3: TGTGCCAGTACCCCGGACAGGGGGCTTGGAAACACCATATATTTT.

The genes are TRBV6-1 and TRBJ2-1, with 7 bases aligning to TRBD2. V was clipped by 1 base and J by 9 bases; unmatched bases: 12. This CDR3 has 16 residues. The germline V gene has CDR1 MNHNS and CDR2 SASEGT. CDR3 sequence reads: CASSEVGGRGTIEQFF. The CDR3 DNA reads as TGTGCCAGCAGTGAAGTCGGCGGGAGAGGAACTATTGAGCAGTTCTTC.

The rearrangement joins TRBV6-1 to TRBJ1-6; 9 bases are a match to TRBD1. In germline, CDR1 is MNHNS, CDR2 SASEGT. Unmatched junction bases numbered 3, after V lost 2 bases and J lost 7 bases. The CDR3 consists of 15 residues. The CDR3 sequence: CASSEIGQGNSPLHF. In nucleotides, the CDR3 is TGTGCCAGCAGTGAAATAGGACAGGGGAATTCACCCCTCCACTTT.

The gene calls are TRBV6-5 and TRBJ1-2, with 7 bases aligning to TRBD1. This CDR3 has 14 amino acids. The V gene's germline CDR1 is MNHEY and CDR2 SVGAGI. The junction had 5 bases not matched to a gene; V was cut back by 2 bases and J by 5 bases. The DNA for the CDR3 is TGTGCCAGCAGTTACGGGGAGGGGGCTTATGGCTACACCTTC. Translating gives CASSYGEGAYGYTF.

The chain is built from TRBV10-3 and TRBJ2-7; D perhaps matches TRBD1 (5 bases). There are 11 residues in the CDR3. Germline V gives CDR1 ENHRY, CDR2 SYGVKD. The ends were cut back, 10 bases at V and 5 bases at J, with 12 bases in the middle. The CDR3: CATSGPHEQYF. The CDR3 DNA is TGTGCCACCTCAGGGCCCCACGAGCAGTACTTC.

V gene TRBV6-6 combines with J gene TRBJ2-2, with unresolved D. Trimming shortened V by 4 bases and J by 1 base, and 7 bases separated the two germline ends. The germline gives CDR1 MNHNY, CDR2 SVGAGI (reference sequence). CDR3 length: 14 residues. The DNA of the CDR3 is TGTGCCAGCAGTTGGAACAAGAACACCGGGGAGCTGTTTTTT. Its translation is CASSWNKNTGELFF.

This sequence joins TRBV9 and TRBJ1-1; D remains unclear. The V end lost 2 bases, the J end lost 5 bases, and 7 bases lay between the germline ends. Per the germline V gene, CDR1 is SGDLS and CDR2 is YYNGEE. The CDR3 runs to 12 residues. The CDR3 bases are TGTGCCAGCAGCGTCAGGTGTACTGAAGCTTTCTTT. Translating gives CASSVRCTEAFF.

The gene calls are TRBV4-3 and TRBJ2-3; 8 positions agree with TRBD2. The CDR3 is 15 residues long. The junction had 7 bases not matched to a gene; V was cut back by 4 bases and J by 4 bases. Germline CDR1 is LGHNA and CDR2 is YSLEER. The DNA of the CDR3 is TGCGCCAGCAGCCCAATGGGCGGGGGGCCAGATACGCAGTATTTT. This sequence encodes CASSPMGGGPDTQYF.

The chain carries TRBV7-9 and TRBJ1-1, with D uncertain. This CDR3 is 14 amino acids long. Trimming left V 0 bases short and J 1 base short, with 6 bases between. In germline, CDR1 is SEHNR, CDR2 FQNEAQ (reference sequence). In nucleotides, the CDR3 is TGTGCCAGCAGCTTAGCGAATTCGAACACTGAAGCTTTCTTT. Its protein product is CASSLANSNTEAFF.

This chain joins TRBV7-2 and TRBJ2-7; 8 bases map to TRBD2. Germline V gene data show CDR1 as SGHTA and CDR2 as FQGNSA. The J segment lost 3 bases and the V segment lost 5 bases, leaving 6 bases of the junction unmatched. The CDR3 loop spans 14 amino acids. This CDR3 is CASSHGGALYEQYF. As DNA, the CDR3 is TGTGCCAGCAGCCACGGGGGGGCTCTCTACGAGCAGTACTTC.

The gene calls are TRBV18 and TRBJ2-3; 10 bases are shared with TRBD2. CDR1 is KGHSH and CDR2 is LQKENI in the germline V gene. The J segment lost 3 bases and the V segment lost 3 bases, leaving 12 bases of the junction unmatched. The length of the CDR3 is 18 residues. CDR3 in amino acids: CASSPVAAGGPVTDTQYF. CDR3 nucleotides: TGTGCCAGCTCACCGGTAGCAGCGGGAGGGCCGGTGACAGATACGCAGTATTTT.

As concerns this clone: The same CDR3 is also encoded by other DNA sequences in this sample. This chain links TRBV7-9 with TRBJ2-2; tentative D call: TRBD2 (5 bases). Germline lookup yields CDR1 SEHNR and CDR2 FQNEAQ (reference sequence). The V end was cut by 5 bases, the J end by 0 bases, with 7 bases between. The length of the CDR3 is 14 residues. As DNA, the CDR3 is TGTGCCAGCAGCACGGACTCGAACACCGGGGAGCTGTTTTTT. This translates into CASSTDSNTGELFF.

CDR3 sequence: CASSSGGGETQYF. CDR3 bases: TGCGCCAGCAGTTCAGGGGGAGGAGAGACCCAGTACTTC. This chain uses TRBV10-1 with TRBJ2-5; D might be TRBD1 (7 bases). Germline V gene sequence: CDR1 WNHNN, CDR2 SYGVQD (reference sequence). The CDR3 is 13 amino acids. The V and J ends lost 5 bases and 4 bases respectively, with 11 bases between them.

The chain is built from TRBV5-4 and TRBJ2-6; 9 nucleotides line up with TRBD1. The CDR3 is 17 amino acids. The V and J ends lost 4 bases and 1 base, in that order; junction bases with no gene match: 6. Germline loops: CDR1 SGHNT, CDR2 YYREEE (reference sequence). For the CDR3, the DNA is TGTGCCAGCAGCGAGCGGGACAGGGCGTCTGGGGCCAACGTCCTGACTTTC. This sequence encodes CASSERDRASGANVLTF.

This clone was observed once. The chain carries TRBV19 and TRBJ2-1; D is unclear. The CDR3 consists of 12 residues. The germline V gene encodes CDR1 LNHDA and CDR2 SQIVND (reference sequence). V was trimmed by 5 bases and J by 9 bases, leaving 11 bases between them. The chain's CDR3 is CASSFRYGEQFF. The CDR3 DNA reads TGTGCCAGTAGTTTCAGGTACGGTGAGCAGTTCTTC.

This chain joins TRBV21-1 and TRBJ2-7; TRBD1, the D gene given by the table, was not confirmed from the DNA. TRBV21-1 corresponds to a pseudogene. The CDR3 length is 19 residues. The DNA for the CDR3 is TGTGCCAGCAGCAAAGATGACAGGAGATCGTCCATACGGAGCTACGAGCAGTACTTC. This encodes CASSKDDRRSSIRSYEQYF.

The chain carries TRBV7-7 and TRBJ2-5, with D hard to call. The CDR3 spans 13 residues. V was trimmed by 1 base and J by 3 bases, leaving 6 bases between them. Germline loops: CDR1 SSHAT, CDR2 FNYEAQ (reference sequence). CDR3 loop: CASSLEEKETQYF. CDR3 sequence (DNA): TGTGCCAGCAGCTTAGAGGAGAAAGAGACCCAGTACTTC.

The gene calls are TRBV18 and TRBJ2-3; D unresolved. V was trimmed by 8 bases and J by 4 bases, leaving 7 bases between them. The CDR3 is 11 residues long. The germline CDR1 and CDR2 sequences are KGHSH and LQKENI. CDR3: CASRAADTQYF. DNA for the CDR3: TGTGCCAGCCGGGCCGCAGATACGCAGTATTTT.

The chain joins TRBV27 to TRBJ2-7; D possibly uses TRBD1 or TRBD2 (5 bases each). The CDR3 spans 13 residues. Germline assignment: CDR1 MNHEY and CDR2 SMNVEV (reference sequence). V gave up 7 bases and J gave up 6 bases, with 16 bases separating them. The CDR3 region has the DNA TGTGCCAGCACCTATTGGGGCGGGCGCGAGCAGTACTTC. Amino acid sequence: CASTYWGGREQYF.

The chain carries TRBV28 and TRBJ1-4; weak D call: TRBD1 (6 bases). With 1 base removed from V and 8 bases from J, the gap between germline ends came to 20 bases. The CDR3 has 17 amino acids. The V gene's germline CDR1 is MDHEN and CDR2 SYDVKM. Here the CDR3 DNA reads TGTGCCAGCAGTTTATTAGGCAGGGGACTCGGTAGGGAAAAACTGTTTTTT. Translation gives CASSLLGRGLGREKLFF.

This chain uses TRBV6-4 with TRBJ2-3, with 9 bases that match TRBD2. V lost 5 bases and J lost 6; bases outside the gene matches: 9. From germline, CDR1 is MRHNA and CDR2 SNTAGT. The CDR3 is 15 residues long. The CDR3, as DNA: TGTGCCAGCAGTAAGATGGCGGGGGGGCCTGATACGCAGTATTTT. Translating gives CASSKMAGGPDTQYF.

The chain is built from TRBV19 and TRBJ2-1; D might be TRBD2 (6 bases). The germline V gene encodes CDR1 LNHDA and CDR2 SQIVND (reference sequence). The CDR3 consists of 15 residues. Trimming removed 3 bases at V and 0 bases at J, with 9 bases between. For the CDR3, the DNA is TGTGCCAGTAGTATTTTCGGGAGCTCCTACAATGAGCAGTTCTTC. Encoded protein: CASSIFGSSYNEQFF.

The chain employs TRBV5-8 and TRBJ2-2, with D perhaps matching TRBD1 (6 bases). V lost 5 bases and J 1 base, leaving 12 bases between the germline ends. CDR3 length: 15 amino acids. Germline CDR1 and CDR2: SGHTS and YDEGEE. The CDR3 DNA follows: TGTGCCAGCAGTGGACAGACCTTGAACACCGGGGAGCTGTTTTTT. Translated, it gives CASSGQTLNTGELFF.

This chain links TRBV18 with TRBJ2-3; D possibly matches TRBD1 or TRBD2 (5 bases each). This CDR3 has 16 amino acids. V lost 0 bases and J lost 2, with 12 bases in between. The V gene's germline CDR1 is KGHSH and CDR2 LQKENI. CDR3: CASSPPGTGSTDTQYF. The CDR3 DNA reads as TGTGCCAGCTCACCACCGGGGACGGGTTCCACAGATACGCAGTATTTT.

This rearrangement joins TRBV2 to TRBJ2-5, with no clear D. The CDR3 runs 14 residues. From germline, CDR1 is SNHLY and CDR2 FYNNEI. Trimming shortened V by 6 bases and J by 5 bases, and 16 bases separated the two germline ends. The CDR3 nucleotides read TGTGCCAGCAGGGAGAACCCTCGTGGGGAGACCCAGTACTTC. Its translation: CASRENPRGETQYF.

V is TRBV7-3 and J is TRBJ1-2; D perhaps matches TRBD1 (6 bases). Trimming stripped 1 base from V and 6 bases from J, with 15 bases between. This CDR3 has 15 residues. The germline gives CDR1 SGHTA, CDR2 FQGTGA. DNA of the CDR3: TGTGCCAGCAGCTTAATTCGGACAGAACCTAATGGCTACACCTTC. Translation gives CASSLIRTEPNGYTF.

The CDR3 loop reads CASTRDRSSYEQYF. DNA for the CDR3: TGTGCCAGCACCCGAGACAGGTCCTCCTACGAGCAGTACTTC. The chain employs TRBV27 and TRBJ2-7, with D perhaps TRBD1 (6 bases). V gave up 7 bases and J gave up 0 bases, with 13 bases separating them. The CDR3 extends over 14 amino acids. Per germline, CDR1 MNHEY and CDR2 SMNVEV (reference sequence).

The chain employs TRBV7-3 and TRBJ2-3, with 7 bases identical to TRBD1. Germline V gene sequence: CDR1 SGHTA, CDR2 FQGTGA. CDR3 size: 16 residues. Trimming removed 2 bases from V and 2 bases from J; junction bases left unmatched: 7. CDR3: CASSLWGRGYTDTQYF. The DNA for the CDR3 is TGTGCCAGCAGCTTATGGGGCAGGGGGTACACAGATACGCAGTATTTT.